The 28 T cell receptor beta chains presented below share a single source sample, sequenced in a study of blood T cell repertoires in COVID-19. Here immunoSEQ multiplex PCR was the method, and the copy in TCRdb shows in-frame clones only, minus some. The sample shows about 310,000 clones, roughly 90% of them seen only once. The specimen sequenced was peripheral blood. These receptors were taken from a woman aged 25 to 39 with COVID-19, enrolled during active disease.

The rearrangement links TRBV20-1 to TRBJ2-7, with TRBD2 identical over 7 bases. V was pared by 3 bases and J by 3 bases, with 11 bases of the junction left unmatched. In germline, CDR1 is DFQATT, CDR2 SNEGSKA (reference sequence). The CDR3 loop spans 15 amino acids. The CDR3 loop is CSASLVTSADYEQYF. CDR3 DNA sequence: TGCAGTGCTAGTTTAGTCACTAGCGCTGACTACGAGCAGTACTTC.

This chain links TRBV10-3 with TRBJ1-2, with TRBD1 as a possible D gene (5 bases). The CDR3 is 13 amino acids. Germline values: CDR1 ENHRY, CDR2 SYGVKD. With 2 bases removed from V and 8 bases from J, the gap between germline ends came to 12 bases. The DNA of the CDR3 is TGTGCCATCAGTGAGGAAGGGGTAGACGGCTACACCTTC. It encodes CAISEEGVDGYTF.

The chain recombines TRBV4-2 with TRBJ2-3, with TRBD2 matching over 10 bases. V lost 0 bases and J lost 3; bases outside the gene matches: 3. The CDR3 runs to 16 residues. CDR1 is LGHNA and CDR2 is YNFKEQ in the germline V gene. The CDR3 sequence is CASSQEASGRTDTQYF. CDR3 bases: TGTGCCAGCAGCCAAGAGGCTAGCGGGAGAACAGATACGCAGTATTTT.

The chain has TRBV19 and TRBJ1-5; 8 nucleotides line up with TRBD1. CDR1 LNHDA and CDR2 SQIVND come from the germline V gene (reference sequence). Trimming took 5 bases from V and 6 from J; bases not matched to a gene: 9. The CDR3 sequence is 15 residues long. The CDR3 loop reads CASSLYRGESQPQHF. The CDR3 DNA follows: TGTGCCAGTAGTTTGTACAGGGGGGAAAGTCAGCCCCAGCATTTT.

This chain uses TRBV27 with TRBJ1-6; 8 nucleotides agree with TRBD1. The CDR3 totals 16 residues. The trim removed 0 bases at V and 10 bases at J, leaving 8 bases unmatched. Germline CDR1 and CDR2: MNHEY and SMNVEV (reference sequence). The CDR3 coding sequence is TGTGCCAGCAGTTTATCGGGGCAGGGGGCAGGGTCACCCCTCCACTTT. It specifies CASSLSGQGAGSPLHF.

The chain employs TRBV6-5 and TRBJ1-1; perhaps TRBD1 as D (5 bases). This CDR3 has 14 amino acids. The V gene's germline CDR1 is MNHEY and CDR2 SVGAGI. Between the trimmed V and J ends, which lost 7 bases and 3 bases, there was a span of 15 bases. In DNA, the CDR3 is TGTGCCAGCACCTACCGTACGGGGGACACTGAAGCTTTCTTT. Translation gives CASTYRTGDTEAFF.

The chain is built from TRBV7-9 and TRBJ2-7, with TRBD2 matching 8 bases. Germline V gene sequence: CDR1 SEHNR, CDR2 FQNEAQ (reference sequence). V lost 5 bases and J lost 2; bases outside the gene matches: 17. CDR3 length equals 18 residues. CDR3 residues: CASSVQGFADSGTYEQYF. The CDR3 DNA is TGTGCCAGCAGCGTTCAGGGGTTCGCGGATAGCGGGACCTACGAGCAGTACTTC.

The rearrangement links TRBV14 to TRBJ1-1; D is possibly TRBD1 (5 bases). Germline V gene lookup returns CDR1 SGHDN and CDR2 FVKESK. CDR3 length equals 15 residues. Trimming pared 4 bases from V and 4 bases from J, leaving 16 bases between. In DNA form, the CDR3 reads TGTGCCAGCAGCCTGGTATGGGGGGATGGCACTGAAGCTTTCTTT. It yields the protein CASSLVWGDGTEAFF. Filled out from reference TRBV14 and TRBJ1-1, the complete variable domain reads EAGVTQFPSHSVIEKGQTVTLRCDPISGHDNLYWYRRVMGKEIKFLLHFVKESKQDESGMPNNRFLAERTGGTYSTLKVQPAELEDSGVYFCASSLVWGDGTEAFFGQGTRLTVV.

This clone was observed a single time. J is TRBJ1-2 and V is TRBV21-1; TRBD1 is the table's D call, not checked against the DNA. TRBV21-1 is labeled a pseudogene. This CDR3 has 12 residues. The CDR3 loop reads CATRTANYGYTF. Here the CDR3 DNA reads TGTGCCACCAGGACAGCAAACTATGGCTACACCTTC.

This chain uses TRBV11-2 with TRBJ2-1; 12 nucleotides agree with TRBD2. The germline V gene encodes CDR1 SGHAT and CDR2 FQNNGV. V shed 6 bases, J shed 1 base, and the junction held 7 bases outside the gene matches. There are 17 residues in the CDR3. CDR3 sequence (DNA): TGTGCCAGCAGATCGACTAGCGGGAGTGGATCCTACAATGAGCAGTTCTTC. Translating gives CASRSTSGSGSYNEQFF.

The gene calls are TRBV6-2 or TRBV6-3 and TRBJ1-1; D ambiguous. The V gene lost 0 bases and the J gene lost 1 base, with 3 bases spanning the gap. Germline V gene data show CDR1 as MNHEY and CDR2 as SVGEGT. There are 13 residues in the CDR3. In DNA form, the CDR3 reads TGTGCCAGCAGTTACTCTCAGAACACTGAAGCTTTCTTT. Amino acids: CASSYSQNTEAFF.

This chain joins TRBV6-4 and TRBJ2-1, with 11 bases fitting TRBD2. CDR1 and CDR2 (germline): MRHNA, SNTAGT. The CDR3 covers 15 residues. V shed 3 bases and J 6 bases; nucleotides not matched to a gene: 4. The CDR3 sequence: CASSEGTSGSNEQFF. The CDR3 DNA sequence: TGTGCCAGCAGTGAGGGAACTAGCGGGAGCAATGAGCAGTTCTTC.

The chain has TRBV7-3 and TRBJ2-5; D is unclear. The CDR3 consists of 14 residues. V was shortened by 3 bases and J by 5 bases, with 13 bases between the two germline ends. Germline V gives CDR1 SGHTA, CDR2 FQGTGA. The CDR3 region has the DNA TGTGCCAGCAGCTTTGGCGAGGCTGGGGAGACCCAGTACTTC. Amino acid sequence: CASSFGEAGETQYF.

J is TRBJ2-7 and V is TRBV15; D gene uncertain. Germline V CDR1 and CDR2: LNHNV, YYDKDF (reference sequence). The V end lost 0 bases, the J end lost 2 bases, and 5 bases lay between the germline ends. The CDR3 has 13 residues. CDR3 nucleotide sequence: TGTGCCACCAGCAGAGATAGAACCTACGAGCAGTACTTC. The encoded protein is CATSRDRTYEQYF.

The genes are TRBV14 and TRBJ2-1, with unresolved D. The V end was cut by 0 bases, the J end by 14 bases, with 14 bases between. Germline V gives CDR1 SGHDN, CDR2 FVKESK. This CDR3 comprises 13 residues. The CDR3 sequence is CASSQDRTGRKFF. The CDR3 DNA is TGTGCCAGCAGCCAAGATCGTACGGGTAGGAAGTTCTTC.

This chain uses TRBV28 with TRBJ1-5; 8 bases line up with TRBD1. The CDR3 sequence is 19 residues long. Germline CDR1 and CDR2: MDHEN and SYDVKM. After removal of 5 bases from V and 1 base from J, the junction contained 16 bases not matched to a gene. The CDR3 reads CASSPPGQGGVRSNQPQHF. In DNA form, the CDR3 reads TGTGCCAGCAGTCCTCCTGGACAGGGAGGGGTTAGAAGCAATCAGCCCCAGCATTTT.

This chain joins TRBV9 and TRBJ2-1; 9 nucleotides match TRBD1. Germline trimming cut 3 bases from V and 2 bases from J; bases unmatched to any gene: 0. CDR1 SGDLS and CDR2 YYNGEE come from the germline V gene. The CDR3 consists of 14 residues. The CDR3 bases are TGTGCCAGCAGCGGGACAGGGGCCTACAATGAGCAGTTCTTC. Protein: CASSGTGAYNEQFF.

J is TRBJ2-7 and V is TRBV30; tentatively, D is TRBD1 (6 bases). The CDR3 consists of 14 residues. Per the germline V gene, CDR1 is GTSNPN and CDR2 is SVGIG (reference sequence). Trimming removed 4 bases at V and 2 bases at J, with 15 bases between. The CDR3 region has the DNA TGTGCCTGGAAGGGTCAGGGGTCCCCCTACGAGCAGTACTTC. It is translated as CAWKGQGSPYEQYF.

This clone occurred once. The chain carries TRBV14 and TRBJ1-3; 8 nucleotides match TRBD1. The CDR3 runs 16 residues. Germline V gives CDR1 SGHDN, CDR2 FVKESK. J gave up 2 bases and V 2 bases, and 5 bases lay outside the gene matches. The CDR3 nucleotides are TGTGCCAGCAGCCAACTTTGGACAGGGCCTGGAAACACCATATATTTT. Amino acids: CASSQLWTGPGNTIYF.

The V and J genes are TRBV7-8 and TRBJ2-7; the match to TRBD2 covers 14 bases. Germline values: CDR1 SGHVS, CDR2 FQNEAQ. V shed 0 bases and J 6 bases; nucleotides not matched to a gene: 7. This CDR3 spans 17 amino acids. CDR3 sequence: CASSLAGPGLAGVEQYF. The CDR3 bases are TGTGCCAGCAGCTTAGCGGGGCCGGGACTAGCGGGAGTCGAGCAGTACTTC.

The rearrangement joins TRBV3-1 (or the pseudogene TRBV3-2) to TRBJ1-2; D possibly corresponds to TRBD1 (5 bases). This CDR3 has 15 amino acids. Germline-derived CDR1 and CDR2 are LGHDT and YNNKEL (reference sequence). V was clipped by 1 base and J by 8 bases, with 17 bases between them. This CDR3 is CASSQASSQGGGYTF. The CDR3 region has the DNA TGTGCCAGCAGCCAAGCTTCTTCGCAGGGCGGCGGCTACACCTTC.

The chain couples TRBV7-2 to TRBJ2-3; a possible D gene is TRBD2 (5 bases). Germline CDR1 and CDR2: SGHTA and FQGNSA. This CDR3 is 17 amino acids long. Trimming took 4 bases from V and 3 from J, leaving 20 bases between them. The CDR3 loop reads CASSSPLKAEETDTQYF. The DNA of the CDR3 is TGTGCCAGCAGCTCCCCCCTCAAAGCGGAGGAGACAGATACGCAGTATTTT.

This chain links TRBV3-1 (or the pseudogene TRBV3-2) with TRBJ2-7, with D possibly being TRBD2 (5 bases). There are 15 residues in the CDR3. Trimming removed 0 bases from V and 4 bases from J, with 13 bases in between. Per the germline V gene, CDR1 is LGHDT and CDR2 is YNNKEL (reference sequence). The CDR3 region has the DNA TGTGCCAGCAGCCAAGATCTTGGACTCCCGTACGAGCAGTACTTC. It translates to CASSQDLGLPYEQYF.

V is TRBV28 and J is TRBJ2-7; TRBD1 matches 10 bases. Per the germline V gene, CDR1 is MDHEN and CDR2 is SYDVKM. This CDR3 contains 16 residues. V lost 5 bases to trimming and J lost 2 bases; unmatched junction nucleotides: 9. The CDR3 spells CASSLMTGTGAYEQYF. The CDR3 DNA sequence: TGTGCCAGCAGTCTCATGACCGGGACAGGGGCCTACGAGCAGTACTTC. Combining the CDR3 with reference TRBV28 and TRBJ2-7 gives the whole variable domain DVKVTQSSRYLVKRTGEKVFLECVQDMDHENMFWYRQDPGLGLRLIYFSYDVKMKEKGDIPEGYSVSREKKERFSLILESASTNQTSMYLCASSLMTGTGAYEQYFGPGTRLTVT.

The V call is TRBV30, the J call TRBJ2-1, with a possible D match to TRBD2 (6 bases). The CDR3 contains 14 residues. V was shortened by 1 base and J by 7 bases, with 14 bases between the two germline ends. CDR1 and CDR2 (germline): GTSNPN, SVGIG (reference sequence). The CDR3 spells CAWSGQTRSNEQFF. The CDR3 nucleotides read TGTGCCTGGAGTGGTCAGACTAGATCAAATGAGCAGTTCTTC.

V gene TRBV24-1 combines with J gene TRBJ2-2; TRBD2 is a possible D gene (5 bases). This CDR3 contains 13 residues. The germline V gene encodes CDR1 KGHDR and CDR2 SFDVKD. The V gene lost 2 bases and the J gene lost 10 bases, with 10 bases spanning the gap. As DNA, the CDR3 is TGTGCCACCAGTGATTCAAGAGGGCCGGAGCTGTTTTTT. It yields the protein CATSDSRGPELFF.

The rearrangement joins TRBV9 to TRBJ1-2; D gene uncertain. V was pared by 0 bases and J by 3 bases, with 6 bases between. In germline, CDR1 is SGDLS, CDR2 YYNGEE. CDR3 size: 13 residues. CDR3 in amino acids: CASSVDGDYGYTF. The CDR3 region has the DNA TGTGCCAGCAGCGTAGACGGGGACTATGGCTACACCTTC.

The chain has TRBV15 and TRBJ1-2; 12 nucleotides align to TRBD1. CDR1 is LNHNV, CDR2 YYDKDF, per germline (reference sequence). Germline trimming cut 9 bases from V and 7 bases from J; bases unmatched to any gene: 6. CDR3 length: 13 residues. DNA of the CDR3: TGTGCCACGCAACCGGGACAGGGGGCTGGCTACACCTTC. Translating it yields CATQPGQGAGYTF.